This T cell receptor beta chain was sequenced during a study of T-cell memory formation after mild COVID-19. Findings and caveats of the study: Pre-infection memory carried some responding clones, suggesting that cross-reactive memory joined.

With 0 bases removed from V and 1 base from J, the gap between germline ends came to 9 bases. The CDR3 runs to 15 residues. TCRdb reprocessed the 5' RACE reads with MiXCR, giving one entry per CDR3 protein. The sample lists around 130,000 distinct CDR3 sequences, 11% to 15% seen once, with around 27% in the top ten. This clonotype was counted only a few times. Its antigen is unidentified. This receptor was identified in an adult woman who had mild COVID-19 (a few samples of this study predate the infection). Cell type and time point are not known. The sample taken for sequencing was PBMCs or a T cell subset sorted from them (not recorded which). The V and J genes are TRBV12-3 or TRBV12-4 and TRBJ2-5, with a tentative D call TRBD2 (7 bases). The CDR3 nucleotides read TGTGCCAGCAGTTTAGCGGGAGGGGGCCAAGAGACCCAGTACTTC. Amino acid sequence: CASSLAGGGQETQYF.